This entry lists 24 T cell receptor beta chains sequenced from one sample in a study of radiotherapy plus CTLA-4 blockade in lung cancer. Method: immunoSEQ multiplex PCR; TCRdb's copy keeps in-frame clones and lacks some. The sample records 35,000 to 40,000 clones, approximately 86% being singletons. Sequences were derived from peripheral blood, sampled from a patient treated with radiotherapy plus ipilimumab. Receptors originate from a human donor with non-small cell lung cancer whose response to radiotherapy plus ipilimumab could not be evaluated.

This clone turned up a few times. This chain joins TRBV28 and TRBJ1-4; the D gene is possibly TRBD1 (6 bases). V was clipped by 4 bases and J by 8 bases, with 11 bases between them. The CDR3 runs 13 residues. Germline lookup yields CDR1 MDHEN and CDR2 SYDVKM. CDR3 nucleotides: TGTGCCAGCAGTTCGGGACAAGGCGAAAAACTGTTTTTT. Translation: CASSSGQGEKLFF.

This chain links TRBV5-1 with TRBJ2-3, with D maybe TRBD1 (5 bases). V was pared by 4 bases and J by 8 bases, with 20 bases between. There are 15 residues in the CDR3. CDR1 is SGHRS and CDR2 is YFSETQ in the germline V gene. For the CDR3, the DNA is TGCGCCAGCAGCACCAACAGTTACCAAAGGGGTACGCAGTATTTT. It codes for CASSTNSYQRGTQYF.

CDR3 in amino acids: CASSFSGFSNQPQHF. The CDR3 DNA sequence: TGTGCCAGCAGTTTCTCAGGGTTTAGCAATCAGCCCCAGCATTTT. The V and J genes are TRBV28 and TRBJ1-5; D may be TRBD1 (5 bases). The germline V gene encodes CDR1 MDHEN and CDR2 SYDVKM. This CDR3 is 15 amino acids long. V lost 3 bases and J lost 0, with 9 bases in between.

The chain couples TRBV28 to TRBJ1-5, with D possibly TRBD1 on 6 matching bases. This CDR3 comprises 15 residues. The germline gives CDR1 MDHEN, CDR2 SYDVKM. V gave up 7 bases and J gave up 2 bases, with 15 bases separating them. CDR3 region: CASTKTGFGNQPQHF. CDR3 coding DNA: TGTGCCAGCACGAAAACAGGGTTTGGCAATCAGCCCCAGCATTTT.

The chain couples TRBV5-1 to TRBJ2-6; TRBD1 aligns across 7 bases. The germline V gene encodes CDR1 SGHRS and CDR2 YFSETQ. V lost 2 bases and J lost 0; bases outside the gene matches: 8. The CDR3 consists of 18 residues. Here the CDR3 reads CASSFLVGGPSGANVLTF. CDR3 sequence (DNA): TGCGCCAGCAGCTTCTTAGTAGGGGGCCCCTCTGGGGCCAACGTCCTGACTTTC. Full variable domain (rest looked up from reference TRBV5-1 and TRBJ2-6): KAGVTQTPRYLIKTRGQQVTLSCSPISGHRSVSWYQQTPGQGLQFLFEYFSETQRNKGNFPGRFSGRQFSNSRSEMNVSTLELGDSALYLCASSFLVGGPSGANVLTFGAGSRLTVL.

V is TRBV4-2 and J is TRBJ1-5, with 11 bases fitting TRBD1. There are 17 residues in the CDR3. With V trimmed by 0 bases and J by 6 bases, 7 bases remained unmatched. The germline V gene encodes CDR1 LGHNA and CDR2 YNFKEQ. CDR3 DNA: TGTGCCAGCAGCCAAGAACCGGGACAGGGGGTAGGTCAGCCCCAGCATTTT. Encoded protein: CASSQEPGQGVGQPQHF.

The rearrangement uses TRBV9 and TRBJ2-1; the D is unclear. Germline lookup yields CDR1 SGDLS and CDR2 YYNGEE. Trimming removed 0 bases at V and 5 bases at J, with 9 bases between. The CDR3 spans 14 residues. CDR3 in amino acids: CASSVALLDNEQFF. CDR3 bases: TGTGCCAGCAGCGTAGCCCTCTTAGACAATGAGCAGTTCTTC.

The chain recombines TRBV29-1 with TRBJ2-1; D is perhaps TRBD1 (5 bases). The CDR3 runs 13 residues. Germline lookup yields CDR1 SQVTM and CDR2 ANQGSEA. Deletions cut 7 bases from V and 10 bases from J, with 20 bases between. CDR3 region: CSGGWGSLGEQFF. CDR3 DNA: TGCAGCGGGGGATGGGGCTCCCTAGGAGAGCAGTTCTTC.

The chain is built from TRBV28 and TRBJ2-5, with 9 bases matching TRBD2. This CDR3 spans 13 amino acids. CDR1 and CDR2 (germline): MDHEN, SYDVKM. With V trimmed by 8 bases and J by 5 bases, 6 bases remained unmatched. In DNA, the CDR3 is TGTGCCAGCGCCGGCGGGGGGGAGGAGACCCAGTACTTC. Residues: CASAGGGEETQYF.

To note about this clone: At one boundary the junction diverges from the germline segment, which might be a read error. The chain employs TRBV6-1 and TRBJ2-3; possible D gene TRBD2, 6 bases. Germline CDR1 is MNHNS and CDR2 is SASEGT. CDR3 length: 12 residues. CDR3 sequence (DNA): TGTGCCAGCTCTTTTCTGGGGGGTCGCGGAGGATTT. Protein sequence: CASSFLGGRGGF.

The chain carries TRBV18 and TRBJ2-1; 12 bases align to TRBD1. Trimming at V came to 5 bases and at J to 4 bases, leaving 3 bases not matched to a gene. There are 15 residues in the CDR3. CDR1 is KGHSH and CDR2 is LQKENI in the germline V gene. CDR3 amino acids: CASSLGQGAYNEQFF. The CDR3 DNA is TGTGCCAGCTCATTGGGACAGGGGGCGTACAATGAGCAGTTCTTC. Full variable domain (missing parts from reference TRBV18 and TRBJ2-1): NAGVMQNPRHLVRRRGQEARLRCSPMKGHSHVYWYRQLPEEGLKFMVYLQKENIIDESGMPKERFSAEFPKEGPSILRIQQVVRGDSAAYFCASSLGQGAYNEQFFGPGTRLTVL.

J is TRBJ1-5 and V is TRBV2; D remains ambiguous. V dropped 6 bases and J dropped 2 bases, with 11 bases sitting between them. CDR1 is SNHLY and CDR2 is FYNNEI in the germline V gene. The CDR3 totals 14 residues. In DNA, the CDR3 is TGTGCCAGCAGGCCCGGGGATGGCAATCAGCCCCAGCATTTT. Its translation: CASRPGDGNQPQHF. The full variable domain, rest sourced from reference TRBV2 and TRBJ1-5, is EPEVTQTPSHQVTQMGQEVILRCVPISNHLYFYWYRQILGQKVEFLVSFYNNEISEKSEIFDDQFSVERPDGSNFTLKIRSTKLEDSAMYFCASRPGDGNQPQHFGDGTRLSIL.

The chain recombines TRBV9 with TRBJ2-1, with D hard to call. CDR1 is SGDLS and CDR2 is YYNGEE in the germline V gene. The CDR3 sequence is 12 residues long. The V end lost 0 bases, the J end lost 4 bases, and 2 bases lay between the germline ends. The CDR3 spells CASSVAYNEQFF. As DNA, the CDR3 is TGTGCCAGCAGCGTAGCTTACAATGAGCAGTTCTTC. Full variable domain (missing parts from reference TRBV9 and TRBJ2-1): DSGVTQTPKHLITATGQRVTLRCSPRSGDLSVYWYQQSLDQGLQFLIQYYNGEERAKGNILERFSAQQFPDLHSELNLSSLELGDSALYFCASSVAYNEQFFGPGTRLTVL.

V usage is TRBV2 and J usage is TRBJ2-1; tentatively, D is TRBD2 (6 bases). V dropped 7 bases and J dropped 0 bases, with 13 bases sitting between them. The CDR3 runs to 15 residues. CDR1 SNHLY and CDR2 FYNNEI come from the germline V gene. The CDR3 DNA reads TGTGCCAGCACGAGCGGGCAACTCTCCTACAATGAGCAGTTCTTC. Amino acid sequence: CASTSGQLSYNEQFF. The variable domain in full, with the rest retrieved from reference TRBV2 and TRBJ2-1, is EPEVTQTPSHQVTQMGQEVILRCVPISNHLYFYWYRQILGQKVEFLVSFYNNEISEKSEIFDDQFSVERPDGSNFTLKIRSTKLEDSAMYFCASTSGQLSYNEQFFGPGTRLTVL.

This sequence joins TRBV10-1 and TRBJ2-7; TRBD1 aligns across 12 bases. Germline CDR1 and CDR2: WNHNN and SYGVQD (reference sequence). The CDR3 length is 14 residues. Unmatched junction bases numbered 5, after V lost 6 bases and J lost 5 bases. The CDR3 protein is CASSAGQGADEQYF. In DNA, the CDR3 is TGCGCCAGCAGCGCGGGACAGGGGGCTGACGAGCAGTACTTC.

V gene TRBV11-1 combines with J gene TRBJ2-2, with 8 bases matching TRBD1. From germline, CDR1 is SGHAT and CDR2 FQDESV (reference sequence). The CDR3 totals 15 residues. V lost 7 bases to trimming and J lost 6 bases; unmatched junction nucleotides: 10. CDR3 residues: CASTSQTGEAGELFF. The CDR3 nucleotides are TGTGCCAGCACGTCGCAGACAGGGGAGGCCGGGGAGCTGTTTTTT.

This rearrangement joins TRBV28 to TRBJ1-2; perhaps TRBD1 as D (5 bases). With 5 bases removed from V and 4 bases from J, the gap between germline ends came to 8 bases. Germline loops: CDR1 MDHEN, CDR2 SYDVKM. The CDR3 totals 12 residues. CDR3 bases: TGTGCCAGCAGTGCAGGGCGCTATGGCTACACCTTC. Protein sequence: CASSAGRYGYTF.

The V call is TRBV18, the J call TRBJ1-1, with a possible D match to TRBD1 (6 bases). CDR1 is KGHSH, CDR2 LQKENI, per germline. The CDR3 has 14 residues. The V and J ends lost 2 bases and 3 bases respectively, with 10 bases between them. The CDR3 reads CASSPTGLDTEAFF. DNA of the CDR3: TGTGCCAGCTCACCAACAGGGCTGGACACTGAAGCTTTCTTT.

The V and J genes are TRBV13 and TRBJ2-7; TRBD2 is a possible D gene (6 bases). V lost 5 bases and J lost 6, with 17 bases in between. Germline V gene lookup returns CDR1 PRHDT and CDR2 FYEKMQ (reference sequence). This CDR3 is 14 amino acids long. CDR3 residues: CASSLTRAQAEQYF. CDR3 nucleotides: TGTGCCAGCAGCCTGACTAGGGCCCAAGCCGAGCAGTACTTC.

The chain couples TRBV5-1 to TRBJ2-5; D possibly corresponds to TRBD2 (7 bases). V was clipped by 1 base and J by 1 base, with 11 bases between them. Germline V lookup: CDR1 SGHRS, CDR2 YFSETQ. The length of the CDR3 is 15 residues. In DNA form, the CDR3 reads TGCGCCAGCAGCTTGAGGGGGGGCTTCCAAGAGACCCAGTACTTC. This encodes CASSLRGGFQETQYF.

This chain links TRBV7-9 with TRBJ2-7; 9 bases are shared with TRBD1. The V segment lost 7 bases and the J segment 0 bases; nucleotides outside the gene matches: 7. The CDR3 runs 15 residues. Germline CDR1 SEHNR, CDR2 FQNEAQ (reference sequence). DNA of the CDR3: TGTGCCAGCACCCCGGGACAGGGTTTCTCCTACGAGCAGTACTTC. As protein: CASTPGQGFSYEQYF.

CDR3 nucleotides: TGTGCCAGCAGCCCCACCGTGGGTAGCTCTAACGAGCAGTACTTC. It yields the protein CASSPTVGSSNEQYF. The chain has TRBV7-2 and TRBJ2-7; D is unresolved. The CDR3 has 15 amino acids. Germline lookup yields CDR1 SGHTA and CDR2 FQGNSA. Trimming stripped 5 bases from V and 5 bases from J, with 19 bases between.

The chain is built from TRBV5-1 and TRBJ2-3; D might be TRBD1 (6 bases). V was cut by 7 bases and J by 5 bases, with 17 bases left in between. Germline loops: CDR1 SGHRS, CDR2 YFSETQ. The CDR3 loop spans 14 amino acids. The CDR3 region is CASATGRGQDTQYF. In DNA, the CDR3 is TGCGCCAGCGCCACGGGCAGGGGACAAGATACGCAGTATTTT.

The chain has TRBV28 and TRBJ2-3; 10 bases agree with TRBD2. Looked up from germline, CDR1 is MDHEN and CDR2 is SYDVKM. This CDR3 contains 17 residues. V shed 1 base, J shed 0 bases, and the junction held 4 bases outside the gene matches. The CDR3 reads CASSLLELAGSTDTQYF. The CDR3 DNA reads TGTGCCAGCAGTTTATTGGAACTAGCGGGGAGCACAGATACGCAGTATTTT.